The 13 T cell receptor beta chains below were found in one sample sequenced in a study of CD8 T cells in Susac syndrome (dated by TCRdb to between 2018 and 2021). The library was produced with the immunoSEQ multiplex PCR assay. RNA was extracted using the RNeasy kit, and roughly 0.5 to 1 microgram was reverse transcribed with random hexamers. TCRdb reran the public reads through fastp at Q25 and MiXCR, keeping productive beta chains. Merged by CDR3 protein, the rows form single entries marked with the most common genes and DNA. The sample table shows about 100,000 distinct CDR3 sequences, and 95% are seen once. Of the sample, less than 0.35% is held by the ten largest clones. The material sequenced was CD8+ T cells from PBMCs. These receptors were obtained from a human donor with Susac syndrome.

This clonotype was counted once. The V call is TRBV29-1, the J call TRBJ1-2; 8 bases line up with TRBD1. CDR3 size: 14 residues. V gave up 3 bases and J gave up 7 bases; unmatched junction bases: 10. CDR1 is SQVTM and CDR2 is ANQGSEA in the germline V gene. The CDR3: CSVDSTGGFRGYTF. DNA for the CDR3: TGCAGCGTTGATAGCACAGGGGGATTTCGTGGCTACACCTTC.

J is TRBJ2-5 and V is TRBV28, with no clear D. Germline V gene data show CDR1 as MDHEN and CDR2 as SYDVKM. Trimming cost V 7 bases and J 4 bases, with 16 bases left between them. The CDR3 loop spans 14 amino acids. In DNA form, the CDR3 reads TGTGCCAGCACCGAGGCCCCCCTTATAGAGACCCAGTACTTC. The encoded protein is CASTEAPLIETQYF.

This sequence joins TRBV12-3 or TRBV12-4 and TRBJ2-5; maybe TRBD2 (6 bases). Trimming took 8 bases from V and 3 from J, leaving 13 bases between them. This CDR3 region has 13 residues. CDR3 sequence reads: CASSREAEETQYF. In DNA form, the CDR3 reads TGTGCCAGCTCGAGGGAGGCGGAAGAGACCCAGTACTTC.

The chain links TRBV29-1 to TRBJ2-1, with TRBD1 matching over 7 bases. The CDR3 is 12 residues long. Germline CDR1 SQVTM, CDR2 ANQGSEA. Trimming cost V 3 bases and J 6 bases; bases outside gene matches: 2. The CDR3 DNA reads TGCAGCGTTGAGGGGGACAGCAATGAGCAGTTCTTC. Protein product: CSVEGDSNEQFF.

This rearrangement joins TRBV13 to TRBJ2-1, with 12 bases aligning to TRBD2. This CDR3 contains 16 residues. V trimming: 5 bases; J trimming: 3 bases; junction bases outside the gene matches: 5. The germline CDR1 and CDR2 sequences are PRHDT and FYEKMQ (reference sequence). CDR3 region: CASSRETSGGYNEQFF. The CDR3 DNA follows: TGTGCCAGCAGCCGTGAGACTAGCGGGGGCTACAATGAGCAGTTCTTC.

V is TRBV5-6 and J is TRBJ1-1; D remains unclear. V was clipped by 1 base and J by 8 bases, with 12 bases between them. CDR1 and CDR2 from the germline V gene are SGHDT and YYEEEE. The CDR3 sequence is 13 residues long. The chain's CDR3 is CASSLNGEEEAFF. CDR3 bases: TGTGCCAGCAGCTTGAATGGGGAGGAGGAAGCTTTCTTT.

The chain links TRBV25-1 to TRBJ1-4; TRBD1 is a possible D gene (5 bases). V was pared by 4 bases and J by 17 bases, with 14 bases between. The CDR3 has 11 amino acids. Germline V gene sequence: CDR1 MGHDK, CDR2 SYGVNS. This CDR3 reads CASSGGFFLFF. The CDR3 DNA is TGTGCCAGCAGTGGGGGGTTTTTCCTTTTTTTT.

The chain recombines TRBV3-1 with TRBJ1-1; D is uncertain. The CDR3 covers 13 residues. V lost 1 base, J lost 6 bases, and 9 bases lay in between. The V gene's germline CDR1 is LGHDT and CDR2 YNNKEL (reference sequence). In nucleotides, the CDR3 is TGTGCCAGCAGCCAAGGGGCCCATGCTGAAGCTTTCTTT. Translating gives CASSQGAHAEAFF.

The J gene is TRBJ2-3, the V gene TRBV5-1, with D maybe TRBD1 (6 bases). The CDR3 runs to 14 residues. Germline V gives CDR1 SGHRS, CDR2 YFSETQ. Deletions cut 1 base from V and 3 bases from J, with 9 bases between. The CDR3 protein is CASSLPQGTDTQYF. CDR3 nucleotides: TGCGCCAGCAGCTTGCCGCAGGGGACAGATACGCAGTATTTT.

The J gene is TRBJ2-1, the V gene TRBV7-3; TRBD2 aligns across 12 bases. Trimming removed 5 bases from V and 8 bases from J; junction bases left unmatched: 7. This CDR3 is built from 15 residues. Looked up from germline, CDR1 is SGHTA and CDR2 is FQGTGA. The CDR3 here is CASSPGTSGLDEQFF. For the CDR3, the DNA is TGTGCCAGCAGCCCAGGGACTAGCGGGCTAGATGAGCAGTTCTTC.

This chain uses TRBV7-3 with TRBJ1-1, with D perhaps matching TRBD1 (5 bases). The CDR3 length is 13 residues. Germline V CDR1 and CDR2: SGHTA, FQGTGA. The V end lost 6 bases, the J end lost 5 bases, and 13 bases lay between the germline ends. CDR3 in amino acids: CASRAGHGTEAFF. For the CDR3, the DNA is TGTGCCAGCAGGGCTGGACACGGGACTGAAGCTTTCTTT.

This chain joins TRBV20-1 and TRBJ1-5; tentatively, D is TRBD1 (6 bases). This CDR3 region has 13 residues. Trimming removed 6 bases from V and 3 bases from J, with 12 bases in between. Germline V gene data show CDR1 as DFQATT and CDR2 as SNEGSKA (reference sequence). The CDR3 loop is CSAQDSPNQPQHF. DNA for the CDR3: TGCAGTGCACAGGACAGTCCCAATCAGCCCCAGCATTTT.

The CDR3 loop is CASSEAGSSYEQYF. DNA of the CDR3: TGTGCCAGCAGTGAAGCAGGAAGCTCCTACGAGCAGTACTTC. This chain joins TRBV25-1 and TRBJ2-7; D not resolved. The germline V gene has CDR1 MGHDK and CDR2 SYGVNS. The CDR3 totals 14 residues. V lost 2 bases and J 0 bases, leaving 8 bases between the germline ends.